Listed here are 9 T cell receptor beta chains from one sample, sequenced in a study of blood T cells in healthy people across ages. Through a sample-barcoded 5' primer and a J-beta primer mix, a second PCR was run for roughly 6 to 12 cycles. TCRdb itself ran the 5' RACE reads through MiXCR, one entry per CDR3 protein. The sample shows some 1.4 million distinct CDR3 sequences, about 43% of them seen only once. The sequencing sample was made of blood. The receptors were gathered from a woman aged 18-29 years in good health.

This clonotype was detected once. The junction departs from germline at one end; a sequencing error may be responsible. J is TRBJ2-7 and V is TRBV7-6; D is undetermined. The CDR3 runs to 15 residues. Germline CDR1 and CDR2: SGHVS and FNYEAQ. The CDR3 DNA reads TGTGCCAGCGGCTTAGGCCTTCCGAGCTCCTACGAGCAGTACTTC. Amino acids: CASGLGLPSSYEQYF.

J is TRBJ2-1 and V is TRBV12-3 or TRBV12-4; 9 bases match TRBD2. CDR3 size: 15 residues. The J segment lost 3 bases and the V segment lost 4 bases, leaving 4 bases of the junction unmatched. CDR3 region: CASSWGRGGYNEQFF. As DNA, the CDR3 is TGTGCCAGCAGTTGGGGGCGGGGGGGCTACAATGAGCAGTTCTTC.

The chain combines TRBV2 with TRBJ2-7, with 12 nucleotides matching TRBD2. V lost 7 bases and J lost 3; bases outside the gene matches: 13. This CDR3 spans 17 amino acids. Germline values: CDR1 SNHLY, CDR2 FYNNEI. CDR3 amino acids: CASTFGASGRAVYEQYF. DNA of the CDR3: TGTGCCAGCACATTTGGGGCTAGCGGGAGGGCCGTCTACGAGCAGTACTTC.

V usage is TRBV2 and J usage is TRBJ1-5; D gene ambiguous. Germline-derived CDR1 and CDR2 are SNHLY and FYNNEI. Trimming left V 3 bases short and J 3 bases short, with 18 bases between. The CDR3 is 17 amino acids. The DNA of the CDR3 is TGTGCCAGCAGTGAGTATGAGATTAGGTCGAACAATCAGCCCCAGCATTTT. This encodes CASSEYEIRSNNQPQHF.

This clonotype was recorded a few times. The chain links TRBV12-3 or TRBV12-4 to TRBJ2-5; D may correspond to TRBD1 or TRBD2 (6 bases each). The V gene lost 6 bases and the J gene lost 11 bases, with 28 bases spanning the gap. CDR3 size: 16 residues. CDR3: CASRVRRVVGDNEQYF. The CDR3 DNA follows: TGTGCCAGCAGGGTTAGGAGGGTAGTAGGGGACAATGAGCAGTACTTC.

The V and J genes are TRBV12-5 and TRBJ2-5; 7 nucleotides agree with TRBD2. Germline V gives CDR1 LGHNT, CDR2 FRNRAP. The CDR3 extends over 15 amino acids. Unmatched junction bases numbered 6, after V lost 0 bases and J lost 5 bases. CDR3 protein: CASGLVRGGAETQYF. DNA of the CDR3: TGTGCTAGTGGTTTGGTGAGGGGAGGGGCGGAGACCCAGTACTTC.

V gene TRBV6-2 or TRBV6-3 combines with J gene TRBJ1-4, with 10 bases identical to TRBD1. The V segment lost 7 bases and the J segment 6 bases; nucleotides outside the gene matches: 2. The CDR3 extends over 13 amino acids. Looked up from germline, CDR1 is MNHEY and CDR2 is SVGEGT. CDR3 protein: CASTGTGDEKLFF. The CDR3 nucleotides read TGTGCCAGCACCGGGACAGGGGATGAAAAACTGTTTTTT.

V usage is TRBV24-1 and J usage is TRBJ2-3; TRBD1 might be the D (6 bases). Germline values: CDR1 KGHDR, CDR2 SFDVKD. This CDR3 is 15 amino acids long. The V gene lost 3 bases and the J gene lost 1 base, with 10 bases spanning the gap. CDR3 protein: CATSDGAGGTDTQYF. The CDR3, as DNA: TGTGCCACCAGTGATGGGGCAGGGGGCACAGATACGCAGTATTTT.

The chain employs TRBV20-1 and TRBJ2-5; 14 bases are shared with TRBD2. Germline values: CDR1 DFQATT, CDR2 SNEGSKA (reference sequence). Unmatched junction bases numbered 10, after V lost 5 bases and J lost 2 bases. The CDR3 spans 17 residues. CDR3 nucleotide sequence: TGCAGTGCTCCCCCTGGGACTAGCGGGGGCGCACAAGAGACCCAGTACTTC. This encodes CSAPPGTSGGAQETQYF.